Presented here are 8 T cell receptor beta chains from one specimen sequenced in a study of OX40 agonist ivuxolimab in advanced cancers. Only in-frame clones appear in the TCRdb table, and some are missing; sequencing was by immunoSEQ multiplex PCR. There are roughly 53,000 clones in the sample; about 85% occur only once, and just over 50% lies in the top ten. The sequencing used CD4+ or CD8+ T cells sorted from blood, collected in a trial of the OX40 agonist ivuxolimab. The receptors were sampled from an adult with an advanced solid tumor such as melanoma, head and neck, liver or kidney cancer.

This clone was counted once. The rearrangement links TRBV7-9 to TRBJ2-5; D gene ambiguous. The V gene's germline CDR1 is SEHNR and CDR2 FQNEAQ (reference sequence). This CDR3 spans 14 amino acids. V shed 3 bases and J shed 5 bases, with 13 bases lying between them. The CDR3 here is CASSLVGPSETQYF. For the CDR3, the DNA is TGTGCCAGCAGCTTGGTAGGTCCTTCGGAGACCCAGTACTTC.

V gene TRBV7-2 combines with J gene TRBJ2-3; tentative D call: TRBD2 (6 bases). The CDR3 loop spans 13 amino acids. The germline gives CDR1 SGHTA, CDR2 FQGNSA. V was trimmed by 4 bases and J by 8 bases, leaving 13 bases between them. The CDR3 sequence: CASSYPGVGTQYF. CDR3 nucleotide sequence: TGTGCCAGCAGCTACCCGGGGGTCGGTACGCAGTATTTT. The entire variable domain, with the rest obtained from reference TRBV7-2 and TRBJ2-3, is as follows: GAGVSQSPSNKVTEKGKDVELRCDPISGHTALYWYRQSLGQGLEFLIYFQGNSAPDKSGLPSDRFSAERTGGSVSTLTIQRTQQEDSAVYLCASSYPGVGTQYFGPGTRLTVL.

The rearrangement joins TRBV19 to TRBJ2-5; a weak D match, TRBD1 (6 bases). The CDR3 extends over 12 amino acids. CDR1 and CDR2 (germline): LNHDA, SQIVND (reference sequence). The V gene lost 8 bases and the J gene lost 2 bases, with 9 bases spanning the gap. This CDR3 is CASSGTQETQYF. CDR3 bases: TGTGCCAGTTCCGGGACACAAGAGACCCAGTACTTC. Full variable domain (outside the CDR3, taken from reference TRBV19 and TRBJ2-5): DGGITQSPKYLFRKEGQNVTLSCEQNLNHDAMYWYRQDPGQGLRLIYYSQIVNDFQKGDIAEGYSVSREKKESFPLTVTSAQKNPTAFYLCASSGTQETQYFGPGTRLLVL.

The chain carries TRBV7-9 and TRBJ2-7; D is unresolved. The germline V gene has CDR1 SEHNR and CDR2 FQNEAQ (reference sequence). The V end lost 5 bases, the J end lost 4 bases, and 12 bases lay between the germline ends. The CDR3 spans 13 residues. The CDR3 bases are TGTGCCAGCAGCCCCGGATTAATATACGAGCAGTACTTC. Protein product: CASSPGLIYEQYF.

The chain employs TRBV4-2 and TRBJ2-1, with 9 positions matching TRBD2. Germline V gives CDR1 LGHNA, CDR2 YNFKEQ. Trimming removed 0 bases from V and 10 bases from J; junction bases left unmatched: 13. The CDR3 has 17 residues. Here the CDR3 DNA reads TGTGCCAGCAGCCAAGATGGCCCCGCGGGGGGGCGGGGGGAGCAGTTCTTC. As protein: CASSQDGPAGGRGEQFF.

This clone was picked up one time. The chain employs TRBV15 and TRBJ2-2, with D possibly called TRBD1 or TRBD2 (6 bases each). Germline CDR1 is LNHNV and CDR2 is YYDKDF (reference sequence). The CDR3 totals 18 residues. Trimming shortened V by 0 bases and J by 7 bases, and 21 bases separated the two germline ends. The CDR3 bases are TGTGCCACCAGCAGAGATGGTTGGGGGGCCCTTAAAGACGGGGAGCTGTTTTTT. Its translation: CATSRDGWGALKDGELFF.

The rearrangement links TRBV27 to TRBJ1-1, with D unresolved. This CDR3 has 14 amino acids. Germline V gives CDR1 MNHEY, CDR2 SMNVEV (reference sequence). V was shortened by 2 bases and J by 1 base, with 8 bases between the two germline ends. The CDR3 nucleotides read TGTGCCAGCAGTTTACTTCCGGAGAACACTGAAGCTTTCTTT. It yields the protein CASSLLPENTEAFF.

V gene TRBV7-2 combines with J gene TRBJ2-3, with TRBD2 matching 8 bases. This CDR3 contains 16 residues. The V gene end was trimmed by 5 bases and the J gene end by 3 bases; junction bases not matched to a gene: 10. CDR1 SGHTA and CDR2 FQGNSA come from the germline V gene. The CDR3 nucleotides are TGTGCCAGCAGCCCAGCCTTCGGGGGGGGGACAGATACGCAGTATTTT. Amino acids: CASSPAFGGGTDTQYF. Full variable domain (remainder filled in from reference TRBV7-2 and TRBJ2-3): GAGVSQSPSNKVTEKGKDVELRCDPISGHTALYWYRQSLGQGLEFLIYFQGNSAPDKSGLPSDRFSAERTGGSVSTLTIQRTQQEDSAVYLCASSPAFGGGTDTQYFGPGTRLTVL.